The 9 T cell receptor beta chains below were found in one sample sequenced in a study of vaccination and CD4 T cells after COVID-19. The antigens for these receptors are not known. Sequenced with the Oncomine TCR Beta short-read assay was DNA taken from cultured CD4+ T cells. TCRdb passed the PCR reads through MiXCR, listing each CDR3 protein once. The sample has about 10,000 distinct CDR3 sequences, 55% to 60% seen once. The treatment denotes: approximately 9-day PBMC culture with coronavirus spike peptide pools or control peptides (ViraFEST assay). The sequenced sample consisted of CD4+ T cells from blood, cultured in vitro. These TCRs come from a human donor who had recovered from COVID-19.

The J gene is TRBJ2-3, the V gene TRBV5-3, with D perhaps TRBD2 (7 bases). TRBV5-3 is labeled an ORF, and its function is uncertain. V was cut by 2 bases and J by 3 bases, with 13 bases left in between. This CDR3 comprises 15 residues. The CDR3 here is CARSFEGGRTDTQYF. The CDR3 DNA sequence: TGTGCCAGAAGCTTCGAGGGGGGGAGAACAGATACGCAGTATTTT.

This clonotype has only a few counts. V and J are TRBV20-1 and TRBJ1-1; 7 bases agree with TRBD1. Germline CDR1 is DFQATT and CDR2 is SNEGSKA (reference sequence). The V gene end was trimmed by 5 bases and the J gene end by 1 base; junction bases not matched to a gene: 10. The CDR3 runs to 15 residues. The CDR3 loop is CSARGGTDANTEAFF. CDR3 sequence (DNA): TGCAGTGCTCGAGGTGGGACAGACGCGAACACTGAAGCTTTCTTT.

This rearrangement joins TRBV2 to TRBJ1-1; 8 bases line up with TRBD1. J gave up 10 bases and V 4 bases, and 14 bases lay outside the gene matches. The CDR3 is made up of 15 amino acids. Germline V CDR1 and CDR2: SNHLY, FYNNEI. Here the CDR3 reads CASSAGQAVIVRAFF. CDR3 DNA: TGTGCCAGCAGTGCGGGACAGGCCGTGATCGTACGAGCTTTCTTT. Full variable domain (missing parts from reference TRBV2 and TRBJ1-1): EPEVTQTPSHQVTQMGQEVILRCVPISNHLYFYWYRQILGQKVEFLVSFYNNEISEKSEIFDDQFSVERPDGSNFTLKIRSTKLEDSAMYFCASSAGQAVIVRAFFGQGTRLTVV.

This clonotype was counted only a few times. The chain is built from TRBV2 and TRBJ2-5; 12 bases are a match to TRBD2. The ends lost 10 bases at V and 5 bases at J; junction bases unmatched: 11. Germline V gene data show CDR1 as SNHLY and CDR2 as FYNNEI. CDR3 size: 15 residues. CDR3 loop: CATSWASGGAETQYF. The CDR3 DNA sequence: TGTGCCACTTCCTGGGCTAGCGGGGGGGCGGAGACCCAGTACTTC.

The chain employs TRBV6-1 and TRBJ1-5; D not certain. The V gene's germline CDR1 is MNHNS and CDR2 SASEGT. CDR3 size: 13 residues. V gave up 7 bases and J gave up 7 bases, with 14 bases separating them. Here the CDR3 DNA reads TGTGCCAGCACACGGACTCTCGGACAGCCCCAGCATTTT. Translated, it gives CASTRTLGQPQHF.

The rearrangement links TRBV11-2 to TRBJ1-2, with D possibly matching TRBD1 (5 bases). Per germline, CDR1 SGHAT and CDR2 FQNNGV. V was clipped by 0 bases and J by 0 bases, with 8 bases between them. This CDR3 is 15 amino acids long. The chain's CDR3 is CASSLDRGPNYGYTF. The CDR3 DNA sequence: TGTGCCAGCAGCTTAGATCGGGGACCTAACTATGGCTACACCTTC. The full variable domain, with the rest looked up from reference TRBV11-2 and TRBJ1-2, is EAGVAQSPRYKIIEKRQSVAFWCNPISGHATLYWYQQILGQGPKLLIQFQNNGVVDDSQLPKDRFSAERLKGVDSTLKIQPAKLEDSAVYLCASSLDRGPNYGYTFGSGTRLTVV.

The J gene is TRBJ1-1, the V gene TRBV27, with a weak D call TRBD1 (5 bases). Trimming took off 5 bases at V and 4 bases at J, with 17 bases between the two ends. This CDR3 has 15 residues. CDR1 and CDR2 (germline): MNHEY, SMNVEV (reference sequence). CDR3 sequence (DNA): TGTGCCAGCAGTATGGGACTTGGATTCTCCACTGAAGCTTTCTTT. Translating gives CASSMGLGFSTEAFF.

This chain links TRBV29-1 with TRBJ1-1; D remains unclear. Germline lookup yields CDR1 SQVTM and CDR2 ANQGSEA. This CDR3 has 10 residues. Trimming removed 4 bases at V and 5 bases at J, with 5 bases between. The CDR3 sequence: CSVGVTEAFF. CDR3 nucleotides: TGCAGCGTTGGGGTAACTGAAGCTTTCTTT.

The chain has TRBV19 and TRBJ1-5; TRBD1 aligns across 7 bases. The CDR3 runs to 15 residues. Germline-derived CDR1 and CDR2 are LNHDA and SQIVND (reference sequence). V trimming: 7 bases; J trimming: 4 bases; junction bases outside the gene matches: 10. DNA of the CDR3: TGTGCCAGTAAGATACTTGGGACAGAGAATCAGCCCCAGCATTTT. Translating it yields CASKILGTENQPQHF.